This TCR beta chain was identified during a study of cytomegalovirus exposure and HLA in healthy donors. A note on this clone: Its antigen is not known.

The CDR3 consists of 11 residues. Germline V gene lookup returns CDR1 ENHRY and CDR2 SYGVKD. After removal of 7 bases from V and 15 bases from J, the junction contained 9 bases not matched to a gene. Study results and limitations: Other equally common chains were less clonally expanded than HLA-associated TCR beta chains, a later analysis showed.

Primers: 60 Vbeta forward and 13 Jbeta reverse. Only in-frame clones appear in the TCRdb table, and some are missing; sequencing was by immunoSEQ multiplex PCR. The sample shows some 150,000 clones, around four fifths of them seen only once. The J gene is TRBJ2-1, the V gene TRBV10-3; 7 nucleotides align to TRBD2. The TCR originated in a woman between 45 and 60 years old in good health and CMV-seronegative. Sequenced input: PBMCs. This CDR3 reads CAITGGGARFF. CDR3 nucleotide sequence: TGTGCCATCACGGGGGGAGGGGCCCGGTTCTTC.